Listed here are 20 T cell receptor beta chains from one sample, sequenced in a study of T cells in tumors after PD-1 blockade. TCRdb's copy holds only in-frame clones and misses some; the assay was immunoSEQ multiplex PCR. Of 60,000 to 65,000 clones in the sample, around two thirds were seen once. Specimen: PBMCs, collected after anti-PD-1 treatment. Every receptor here comes from a human donor with basal cell carcinoma.

A single count supports this clone. The chain uses TRBV7-2 and TRBJ1-2; D may be TRBD1 (5 bases). CDR3 size: 15 residues. V was trimmed by 2 bases and J by 8 bases, leaving 18 bases between them. Germline lookup yields CDR1 SGHTA and CDR2 FQGNSA. The CDR3 loop reads CASSLPAGRASGYTF. In nucleotides, the CDR3 is TGTGCCAGCAGCTTACCGGCAGGGAGGGCCTCGGGCTACACCTTC.

The chain uses TRBV29-1 and TRBJ2-5, with D hard to call. Trimming removed 7 bases at V and 1 base at J, with 10 bases between. The germline V gene has CDR1 SQVTM and CDR2 ANQGSEA. The CDR3 has 12 residues. CDR3 DNA: TGCAGCGCCCTTGAAGCCCAAGAGACCCAGTACTTC. Translating it yields CSALEAQETQYF.

The chain couples TRBV18 to TRBJ1-6, with D unresolved. The V gene lost 3 bases and the J gene lost 8 bases, with 8 bases spanning the gap. CDR1 and CDR2 (germline): KGHSH, LQKENI. The CDR3 extends over 13 amino acids. The CDR3, as DNA: TGTGCCAGCTCACCCCGGAGGGATTCACCCCTCCACTTT. Translated, it gives CASSPRRDSPLHF.

This clone was found many times. The V gene is TRBV5-1, the J gene TRBJ1-5, with 7 nucleotides matching TRBD1. Germline CDR1 SGHRS, CDR2 YFSETQ. Trimming cost V 2 bases and J 4 bases; bases outside gene matches: 6. This CDR3 comprises 15 residues. The CDR3 DNA is TGCGCCAGCAGCTTACAAGGGGGCGGAAATCAGCCCCAGCATTTT. Translating it yields CASSLQGGGNQPQHF.

The table lists this clone with a few counts. The rearrangement joins TRBV7-2 to TRBJ1-4; 9 bases align to TRBD1. V was pared by 2 bases and J by 5 bases, with 3 bases of the junction left unmatched. The CDR3 is 15 residues long. Germline V gives CDR1 SGHTA, CDR2 FQGNSA. CDR3 DNA sequence: TGTGCCAGCAGCTTATGGACAGGGGACAATGAAAAACTGTTTTTT. Protein product: CASSLWTGDNEKLFF.

The chain couples TRBV30 to TRBJ1-6; perhaps TRBD1 as D (6 bases). This CDR3 has 16 residues. CDR1 and CDR2 (germline): GTSNPN, SVGIG (reference sequence). Trimming removed 4 bases at V and 9 bases at J, with 22 bases between. In DNA form, the CDR3 reads TGTGCCTGGACGGGAACCGGGGGGCGTAGAGTTTCACCCCTCCACTTT. Amino acids: CAWTGTGGRRVSPLHF.

The chain combines TRBV5-1 with TRBJ1-1; D gene ambiguous. Trimming took off 1 base at V and 0 bases at J, with 7 bases between the two ends. Germline-derived CDR1 and CDR2 are SGHRS and YFSETQ. The CDR3 covers 14 residues. For the CDR3, the DNA is TGCGCCAGCAGCTTGTCCGTGATGAACACTGAAGCTTTCTTT. Its protein is CASSLSVMNTEAFF. The full variable domain, its missing parts supplied by reference TRBV5-1 and TRBJ1-1, is KAGVTQTPRYLIKTRGQQVTLSCSPISGHRSVSWYQQTPGQGLQFLFEYFSETQRNKGNFPGRFSGRQFSNSRSEMNVSTLELGDSALYLCASSLSVMNTEAFFGQGTRLTVV.

This clone was counted between two and nine times. This chain joins TRBV5-1 and TRBJ2-2; D is uncertain. The CDR3 spans 13 residues. V gave up 0 bases and J gave up 7 bases, with 7 bases separating them. CDR1 and CDR2 (germline): SGHRS, YFSETQ. The CDR3 nucleotides read TGCGCCAGCAGCTTGGCCAAGAGCGGGGAGCTGTTTTTT. Amino acid sequence: CASSLAKSGELFF.

The chain joins TRBV6-5 to TRBJ1-5; 8 positions agree with TRBD1. Germline CDR1 and CDR2: MNHEY and SVGAGI. This CDR3 has 14 amino acids. With 4 bases clipped from V and 5 bases from J, the junction kept 4 bases outside the gene matches. The CDR3 here is CASSSGGPYQPQHF. CDR3 sequence (DNA): TGTGCCAGCAGTTCAGGGGGCCCGTATCAGCCCCAGCATTTT.

The chain is built from TRBV7-9 and TRBJ1-2, with TRBD1 matching over 7 bases. V was clipped by 5 bases and J by 5 bases; unmatched bases: 17. Germline CDR1 reads SEHNR; CDR2 reads FQNEAQ (reference sequence). CDR3 length: 17 residues. The CDR3 here is CASSPTGQYRGHYGYTF. CDR3 nucleotide sequence: TGTGCCAGCAGCCCCACGGGGCAATACAGGGGACATTATGGCTACACCTTC.

V and J are TRBV13 and TRBJ2-3; TRBD2 agrees at 10 bases. J lost 2 bases, V lost 3 bases, and 8 bases had no gene match. The CDR3 is made up of 17 amino acids. Germline CDR1 and CDR2: PRHDT and FYEKMQ (reference sequence). The chain's CDR3 is CASSFVGLAGDTDTQYF. DNA of the CDR3: TGTGCCAGCAGCTTTGTGGGGCTAGCGGGGGACACAGATACGCAGTATTTT.

This clone turned up a few times. The V gene is TRBV5-1, the J gene TRBJ1-2; a possible D gene is TRBD1 (6 bases). V was trimmed by 0 bases and J by 4 bases, leaving 13 bases between them. In germline, CDR1 is SGHRS, CDR2 YFSETQ. This CDR3 spans 15 amino acids. CDR3 nucleotide sequence: TGCGCCAGCAGCTTGGGTTCAGGGGCTGGCTATGGCTACACCTTC. Translating it yields CASSLGSGAGYGYTF.

This clone was seen only a few times. The rearrangement joins TRBV7-2 to TRBJ2-7, with 12 nucleotides matching TRBD1. V trimming: 4 bases; J trimming: 4 bases; junction bases outside the gene matches: 8. Germline CDR1 and CDR2: SGHTA and FQGNSA. The CDR3 totals 16 residues. The CDR3: CASSWKGTGGPYEQYF. The CDR3 DNA sequence: TGTGCCAGCAGCTGGAAAGGGACAGGGGGCCCGTACGAGCAGTACTTC.

The chain has TRBV7-6 and TRBJ2-1; possibly TRBD1 for D (5 bases). The CDR3 totals 15 residues. Germline-derived CDR1 and CDR2 are SGHVS and FNYEAQ. Trimming took 5 bases from V and 0 from J, leaving 11 bases between them. This chain's CDR3 is CASSRTTSSYNEQFF. The DNA for the CDR3 is TGTGCCAGCAGCCGGACAACGAGCTCCTACAATGAGCAGTTCTTC.

The chain couples TRBV10-3 to TRBJ2-3; 11 bases line up with TRBD2. CDR3 length: 19 amino acids. The V gene end was trimmed by 3 bases and the J gene end by 0 bases; junction bases not matched to a gene: 11. The V gene's germline CDR1 is ENHRY and CDR2 SYGVKD. The CDR3 sequence: CAISELTSGGVSSTDTQYF. The CDR3 nucleotides are TGTGCCATCAGTGAATTAACTAGCGGGGGAGTCTCTAGCACAGATACGCAGTATTTT.

The chain recombines TRBV6-1 with TRBJ2-4, with TRBD2 as a possible D gene (6 bases). The CDR3 has 14 amino acids. V lost 4 bases, J lost 6 bases, and 13 bases lay in between. Germline V gene lookup returns CDR1 MNHNS and CDR2 SASEGT. The CDR3 coding sequence is TGTGCCAGCAGTGCAGCGGGCCCCGGAAACATTCAGTACTTC. Its translation: CASSAAGPGNIQYF.

The chain has TRBV2 and TRBJ1-2; tentative D call: TRBD1 (5 bases). Trimming cost V 9 bases and J 4 bases, with 15 bases left between them. The germline V gene encodes CDR1 SNHLY and CDR2 FYNNEI. The CDR3 is made up of 13 amino acids. CDR3 loop: CARRQPGGYGYTF. The CDR3 DNA reads as TGTGCCAGACGACAACCCGGGGGCTATGGCTACACCTTC. Full variable domain (outside the CDR3, taken from reference TRBV2 and TRBJ1-2): EPEVTQTPSHQVTQMGQEVILRCVPISNHLYFYWYRQILGQKVEFLVSFYNNEISEKSEIFDDQFSVERPDGSNFTLKIRSTKLEDSAMYFCARRQPGGYGYTFGSGTRLTVV.

The rearrangement uses TRBV15 and TRBJ2-7; D might be TRBD2 (5 bases). Trimming pared 8 bases from V and 0 bases from J, leaving 14 bases between. This CDR3 comprises 14 residues. CDR1 and CDR2 (germline): LNHNV, YYDKDF (reference sequence). The CDR3 loop reads CATEEGGRSYEQYF. Here the CDR3 DNA reads TGTGCCACCGAAGAGGGCGGCCGCTCCTACGAGCAGTACTTC.

V usage is TRBV5-1 and J usage is TRBJ2-3, with 12 bases identical to TRBD2. Germline assignment: CDR1 SGHRS and CDR2 YFSETQ. The length of the CDR3 is 16 residues. Unmatched junction bases numbered 9, after V lost 5 bases and J lost 5 bases. The CDR3 here is CASSGASGGAKDTQYF. CDR3 in DNA: TGCGCCAGCAGTGGGGCTAGCGGGGGGGCCAAAGATACGCAGTATTTT.

The rearrangement links TRBV30 to TRBJ2-7; TRBD2 aligns across 11 bases. Unmatched junction bases numbered 3, after V lost 0 bases and J lost 2 bases. This CDR3 has 15 residues. Per germline, CDR1 GTSNPN and CDR2 SVGIG (reference sequence). The CDR3 region is CAWSVLAGGAYEQYF. In nucleotides, the CDR3 is TGTGCCTGGAGTGTATTAGCGGGGGGGGCCTACGAGCAGTACTTC.